One and the same sample provided the 3 T cell receptor beta chains below, sequenced in a study of blood T cells in healthy people across ages. A second roughly 6 to 11 cycle PCR used barcoded and J-beta primers. Each CDR3 protein is one row after TCRdb ran MiXCR on the 5' RACE reads. The repertoire holds around 1,000,000 distinct CDR3 sequences, approximately 25% seen once, with about 0.69% in the top ten. These data also formed part of another study, on T cells of mothers and their children.

The sequencing sample was made of blood. These receptor sequences come from a girl aged 2-10 years in good health.

Only a few counts were recorded for this clonotype. This rearrangement joins TRBV14 to TRBJ1-2; D is possibly TRBD1 (6 bases). CDR1 and CDR2 from the germline V gene are SGHDN and FVKESK. This CDR3 has 15 residues. V lost 2 bases and J lost 6, with 16 bases in between. The CDR3 DNA reads TGTGCCAGCAGCCAAAGGAGTCCACAGGGAGATGGCTACACCTTC. It encodes CASSQRSPQGDGYTF.

The chain joins TRBV6-1 to TRBJ1-2; the D is unclear. Deletions cut 1 base from V and 5 bases from J, with 11 bases between. Germline V gene lookup returns CDR1 MNHNS and CDR2 SASEGT. The CDR3 sequence is 14 residues long. This CDR3 is CASSEGEVVYGYTF. In DNA form, the CDR3 reads TGTGCCAGCAGTGAAGGAGAAGTGGTATATGGCTACACCTTC.

The chain couples TRBV29-1 to TRBJ2-1; weak D call: TRBD1 (6 bases). Matching the DNA end better, TRBJ2-5 makes the J call doubtful. The CDR3 runs to 13 residues. Per the germline V gene, CDR1 is SQVTM and CDR2 is ANQGSEA. The CDR3 sequence is CSSRQGWLETQYF. CDR3 nucleotide sequence: TGCAGCAGCCGCCAGGGGTGGTTGGAGACCCAGTACTTC.